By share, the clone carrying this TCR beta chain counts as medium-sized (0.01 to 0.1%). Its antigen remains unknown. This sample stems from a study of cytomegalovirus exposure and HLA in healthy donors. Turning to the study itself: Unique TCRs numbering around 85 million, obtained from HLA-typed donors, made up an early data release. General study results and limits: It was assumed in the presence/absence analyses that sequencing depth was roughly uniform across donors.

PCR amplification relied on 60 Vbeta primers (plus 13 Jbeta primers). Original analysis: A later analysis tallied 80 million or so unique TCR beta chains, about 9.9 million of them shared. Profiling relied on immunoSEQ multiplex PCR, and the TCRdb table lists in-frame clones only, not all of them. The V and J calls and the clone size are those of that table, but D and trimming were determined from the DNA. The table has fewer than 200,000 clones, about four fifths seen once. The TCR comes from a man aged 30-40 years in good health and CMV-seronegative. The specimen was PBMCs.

In DNA form, the CDR3 reads TGCGCCAGCAGCCCTAACGAAGCTACAGGGTCCCTTAACACCGGGGAGCTGTTTTTT. It translates to CASSPNEATGSLNTGELFF. This sequence joins TRBV5-1 and TRBJ2-2; tentatively, D is TRBD1 (6 bases). Trimming took off 4 bases at V and 2 bases at J, with 24 bases between the two ends. The germline V gene encodes CDR1 SGHRS and CDR2 YFSETQ. The CDR3 has 19 residues.